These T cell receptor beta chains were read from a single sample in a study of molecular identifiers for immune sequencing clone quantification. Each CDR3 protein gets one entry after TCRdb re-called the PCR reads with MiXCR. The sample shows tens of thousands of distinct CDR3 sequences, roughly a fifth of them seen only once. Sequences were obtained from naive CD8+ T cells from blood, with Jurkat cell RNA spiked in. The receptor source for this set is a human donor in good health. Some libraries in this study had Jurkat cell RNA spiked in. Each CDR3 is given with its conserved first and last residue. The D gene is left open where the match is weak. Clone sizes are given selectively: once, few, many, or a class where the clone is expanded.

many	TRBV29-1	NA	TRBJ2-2	CSVLENTGELFF	TGCAGCGTCTTAGAGAACACCGGGGAGCTGTTTTTT
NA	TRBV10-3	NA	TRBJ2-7	CAISGSPGTSYEQYF	TGTGCCATCAGCGGCTCCCCCGGGACATCCTACGAGCAGTACTTC
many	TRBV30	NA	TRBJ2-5	CAWSSPQETQYF	TGTGCCTGGAGTTCCCCTCAAGAGACCCAGTACTTC
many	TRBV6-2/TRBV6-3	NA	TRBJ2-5	CASSGGPPETQYF	TGTGCCAGCAGCGGCGGGCCTCCAGAGACCCAGTACTTC
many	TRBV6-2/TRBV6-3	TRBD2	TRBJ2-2	CASSYSLPLAGVFTGELFF	TGTGCCAGCAGTTACTCGTTACCCCTAGCGGGAGTGTTTACCGGGGAGCTGTTTTTT
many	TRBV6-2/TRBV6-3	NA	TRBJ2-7	CASSQLKNEQYF	TGTGCCAGCAGTCAATTGAAGAACGAGCAGTACTTC
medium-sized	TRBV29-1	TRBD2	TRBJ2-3	CSVEDLGGGTSTDTQYF	TGCAGCGTTGAAGATCTGGGCGGGGGTACGTCCACAGATACGCAGTATTTT
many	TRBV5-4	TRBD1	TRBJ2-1	CASSWEPPTGGLNEQFF	TGTGCCAGCAGCTGGGAGCCGCCTACAGGGGGCCTGAATGAGCAGTTCTTC
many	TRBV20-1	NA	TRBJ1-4	CSARVPGTSEKLFF	TGCAGTGCTAGAGTCCCCGGGACAAGTGAAAAACTGTTTTTT
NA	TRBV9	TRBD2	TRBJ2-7	CASSVAGTSSSYEQYF	TGTGCCAGCAGCGTAGCAGGGACTAGCAGTTCCTACGAGCAGTACTTC
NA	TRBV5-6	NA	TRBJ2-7	CASSLGTLYEQYF	TGTGCCAGCAGCCTCGGGACTCTCTACGAGCAGTACTTC
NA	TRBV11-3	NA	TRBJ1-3	CASSPDRGNTIYF	TGTGCCAGCAGCCCTGACAGGGGAAACACCATATATTTT
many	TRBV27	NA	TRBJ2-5	CASTRTRTSWETQYF	TGTGCCAGCACCCGGACACGAACTTCTTGGGAGACCCAGTACTTC
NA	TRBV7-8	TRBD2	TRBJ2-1	CAGSEGLAGGGNPNEQFF	TGTGCCGGCAGCGAAGGACTAGCAGGAGGGGGAAATCCCAATGAGCAGTTCTTC
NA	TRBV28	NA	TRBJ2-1	CASRIGRSNNEQFF	TGTGCCAGCAGAATAGGACGATCTAACAATGAGCAGTTCTTC